Detailed here is one TCR beta chain. Its specificity is unknown. Individual cDNA molecules each received unique molecular identifiers attached to them. TCRdb ran MiXCR on the 5' RACE reads and lists one entry per CDR3 protein. The data show more than 95,000 distinct CDR3 sequences, with 14% to 15% seen just once and 20% to 25% held by the top ten. This entry comes from a study of early T cells in non-severe SARS-CoV-2 infection. In the study overall: Sequencing used unsorted whole-blood bulk RNA, so chains lack pairing.

The study's findings and limits: Database matching using VDJdb favored anti-spike CD8 responses, with private and CD4 specificities left missing.

The origin of this receptor is an adult who was a healthcare worker with PCR-confirmed SARS-CoV-2 infection or an uninfected control (not recorded which). The source material was whole blood.

The CDR3 here is CSVDHPILNTEAFF. DNA for the CDR3: TGCAGCGTTGATCATCCGATCCTGAACACTGAAGCTTTCTTT. The genes are TRBV29-1 and TRBJ1-1; D is ambiguous. CDR1 is SQVTM, CDR2 ANQGSEA, per germline. The CDR3 is made up of 14 amino acids. V was cut by 3 bases and J by 0 bases, with 11 bases left in between.